Listed below are T cell receptor beta chains from one sample, sequenced in a study of molecular identifiers for immune sequencing clone quantification. MiXCR, run by TCRdb on the PCR reads, gives a single entry per CDR3 protein. Altogether 550,000 to 750,000 distinct CDR3 sequences are present, about 20% being singletons, with the ten largest covering around 0.9%. Sequenced sample: naive CD8+ T cells from blood, with Jurkat cell RNA spiked in. The receptor set was obtained from a human donor in good health. Some libraries in this study had Jurkat cell RNA spiked in. Both conserved end residues are part of each CDR3. A D gene is named only where the DNA matches it firmly. Clone size is not always given. Where it is, it says once, few, many or a class for expanded clones.

D gene	V gene	J gene	clone size	CDR3 protein	CDR3 DNA
.	TRBV21-1	TRBJ1-3	few	CASSKDWHTIYF	TGTGCCAGCAGCAAAGACTGGCACACCATATATTTT
TRBD2	TRBV6-5	TRBJ2-7	many	CASSLWRGGLHGQYF	TGTGCCAGCAGTTTGTGGCGGGGAGGGCTACATGGGCAGTACTTC
TRBD2	TRBV5-6	TRBJ2-5	many	CASSSIWTSGGRGIQETQYF	TGTGCCAGCAGCTCTATCTGGACTAGCGGGGGCCGGGGGATTCAAGAGACCCAGTACTTC
.	TRBV7-8	TRBJ2-1	many	CASSSRPAWGSNEQFF	TGTGCCAGCAGCTCCCGACCGGCCTGGGGGAGCAATGAGCAGTTCTTC
.	TRBV30	TRBJ1-1	many	CAWSVGGNEAFF	TGTGCCTGGAGTGTAGGGGGTAATGAAGCTTTCTTT
.	TRBV13	TRBJ1-1	many	CASSWSDRSDKAFF	TGTGCCAGCAGCTGGAGCGACAGGTCTGATAAAGCTTTCTTT
.	TRBV20-1	TRBJ2-7	many	CSARDGAAFYEQYF	TGCAGTGCTAGAGACGGCGCCGCTTTCTACGAGCAGTACTTC
TRBD1	TRBV6-2/TRBV6-3	TRBJ2-5	.	CASRYRDRGLETQYF	TGTGCCAGCCGATACCGGGACAGGGGGCTTGAGACCCAGTACTTC
TRBD1	TRBV27	TRBJ2-1	many	CASTGGATGSYNEQFF	TGTGCCAGCACCGGAGGAGCGACAGGGTCCTACAATGAGCAGTTCTTC
.	TRBV18	TRBJ2-7	.	CASSPSSIGEQYF	TGTGCCAGCTCACCAAGTAGTATTGGGGAGCAGTACTTC
TRBD2	TRBV7-3	TRBJ2-2	.	CASSYFAGVGGLFF	TGTGCCAGCAGCTATTTTGCGGGAGTCGGGGGGCTGTTTTTT
.	TRBV11-2	TRBJ2-7	many	CASSLGLGRYEQYF	TGTGCCAGCAGCTTAGGCCTCGGCCGTTATGAGCAGTACTTC
.	TRBV5-6	TRBJ2-6	many	CASSLFGQNPSGANVLTF	TGTGCCAGCAGCTTATTTGGACAGAACCCTTCTGGGGCCAACGTCCTGACTTTC
TRBD1	TRBV29-1	TRBJ1-1	many	CSEIDRVNTEAFF	TGCAGCGAGATCGACAGGGTGAACACTGAAGCTTTCTTT
.	TRBV29-1	TRBJ1-2	many	CSVEVFGSYGYTF	TGCAGCGTTGAAGTATTTGGCAGCTATGGCTACACCTTC
.	TRBV5-1	TRBJ2-2	many	CASSLTRQSNTGELFF	TGCGCCAGCAGCTTGACGCGTCAGTCGAACACCGGGGAGCTGTTTTTT
.	TRBV7-2	TRBJ2-7	many	CASSLPPRSEQYF	TGTGCCAGCAGCTTACCCCCCCGATCTGAGCAGTACTTC
TRBD1	TRBV7-9	TRBJ1-6	.	CASSPKTGVGSPLHF	TGTGCCAGCAGCCCCAAGACAGGGGTTGGTTCACCCCTCCACTTT
.	TRBV6-5	TRBJ2-2	many	CASSYGQGLTGELFF	TGTGCCAGCAGTTACGGACAGGGACTAACCGGGGAGCTGTTTTTT
TRBD2	TRBV7-2	TRBJ2-1	many	CASSFLAGGPLGNEQFF	TGTGCCAGCAGCTTCCTAGCGGGGGGTCCGTTGGGGAATGAGCAGTTCTTC
TRBD1	TRBV6-5	TRBJ1-2	many	CASRDREDYGYTF	TGTGCCAGCAGGGACAGGGAGGACTATGGCTACACCTTC
TRBD2	TRBV24-1	TRBJ2-1	.	CATSGIAGASGQFF	TGTGCCACCAGTGGTATAGCGGGAGCAAGTGGGCAGTTCTTC
TRBD2	TRBV4-1	TRBJ2-1	.	CASSQGMGLANNGQFF	TGCGCCAGCAGCCAAGGTATGGGACTAGCGAACAATGGGCAGTTCTTC
.	TRBV4-3	TRBJ1-4	few	CASSQDVRGALGEKLFF	TGCGCCAGCAGCCAAGATGTGCGGGGAGCTTTGGGTGAAAAACTGTTTTTT
TRBD2	TRBV5-5	TRBJ2-5	many	CASSGYSGVQETQYF	TGTGCCAGCAGCGGATATAGCGGGGTCCAAGAGACCCAGTACTTC
.	TRBV24-1	TRBJ2-2	many	CATSDIPRILGTGELFF	TGTGCCACCAGTGATATCCCCAGGATTCTCGGGACCGGGGAGCTGTTTTTT
.	TRBV27	TRBJ1-2	few	CASRNNYGYTF	TGTGCCAGCAGGAACAACTATGGCTACACCTTC
.	TRBV4-2	TRBJ2-7	.	CASSQVGDGDYEQYF	TGTGCCAGCAGCCAAGTTGGGGACGGGGACTACGAGCAGTACTTC
TRBD2	TRBV9	TRBJ2-3	many	CASSVLAGFSTDTQYF	TGTGCCAGCAGCGTACTAGCGGGGTTCAGCACAGATACGCAGTATTTT
.	TRBV5-6	TRBJ1-1	many	CASSLGQVGYVNTEAFF	TGTGCCAGCAGCTTGGGCCAGGTGGGGTACGTGAACACTGAAGCTTTCTTT
.	TRBV6-2/TRBV6-3	TRBJ2-4	.	CASSPPEGISIQYF	TGTGCCAGCAGCCCACCCGAGGGAATCAGCATTCAGTACTTC
.	TRBV5-1	TRBJ1-5	many	CASSLGQANQPQHF	TGCGCCAGCAGCTTGGGGCAGGCCAATCAGCCCCAGCATTTT
.	TRBV7-4	TRBJ1-6	many	CASPGTGRLSSYNSPLHF	TGTGCCAGCCCGGGAACGGGAAGACTAAGCTCCTATAATTCACCCCTCCACTTT
TRBD1	TRBV28	TRBJ2-5	many	CASSGARDRYRQETQYF	TGTGCCAGCAGTGGGGCCCGGGACAGGTACAGACAAGAGACCCAGTACTTC
TRBD2	TRBV11-2	TRBJ2-3	.	CASSLVGEVRTSGDDTDTQYF	TGTGCCAGCAGCTTAGTTGGTGAGGTCAGGACTAGCGGGGACGACACAGATACGCAGTATTTT
.	TRBV5-1	TRBJ2-7	many	CASSLDPGYEQYF	TGCGCCAGCAGCTTGGACCCGGGCTACGAGCAGTACTTC
.	TRBV7-3	TRBJ2-1	few	CASSSSGTSYNEQFF	TGTGCCAGCAGCTCGAGCGGCACATCCTACAATGAGCAGTTCTTC
TRBD2	TRBV10-3	TRBJ2-3	few	CAISWTSGRPSTDTQYF	TGTGCCATCAGTTGGACTAGCGGGAGGCCTAGCACAGATACGCAGTATTTT
TRBD2	TRBV19	TRBJ2-3	many	CASSIVAGEPTDTQYF	TGTGCCAGTAGTATCGTGGCGGGGGAACCCACAGATACGCAGTATTTT
.	TRBV2	TRBJ2-3	many	CASSGLDDGFSTDTQYF	TGTGCCAGCAGTGGACTAGACGACGGATTTAGCACAGATACGCAGTATTTT
.	TRBV20-1	TRBJ2-7	many	CSVDSKQVPYEQYF	TGCAGTGTAGATTCAAAGCAGGTTCCGTACGAGCAGTACTTC
.	TRBV6-5	TRBJ2-7	few	CASSYSGTGSHEQYF	TGTGCCAGCAGTTACTCCGGGACGGGCTCCCACGAGCAGTACTTC
TRBD2	TRBV7-2	TRBJ2-7	many	CASSFDHSGSFASYEQYF	TGTGCCAGCAGCTTCGACCATAGCGGGAGTTTTGCCTCCTACGAGCAGTACTTC
.	TRBV5-5	TRBJ1-5	many	CASSWGLNQPQHF	TGTGCCAGCAGCTGGGGGCTCAATCAGCCCCAGCATTTT
.	TRBV25-1	TRBJ2-5	few	CASSHYVSGGETQYF	TGTGCCAGCAGTCACTATGTCTCGGGGGGCGAGACCCAGTACTTC
TRBD2	TRBV7-9	TRBJ2-1	.	CASSSLAGDAYNEQFF	TGTGCCAGCAGCTCTCTAGCGGGGGACGCCTACAATGAGCAGTTCTTC
.	TRBV5-6	TRBJ2-3	many	CASSLNGRTDTQYF	TGTGCCAGCAGCTTGAACGGTCGGACAGATACGCAGTATTTT
TRBD1	TRBV7-6	TRBJ2-7	many	CASYPGQGYEQYF	TGTGCCAGCTATCCGGGACAGGGGTACGAGCAGTACTTC
TRBD1	TRBV4-1	TRBJ1-1	few	CASSLPGQGNTEAFF	TGCGCCAGCAGCCTCCCGGGACAGGGAAACACTGAAGCTTTCTTT
TRBD1	TRBV5-4	TRBJ1-1	.	CASSSGQGAMNTEAFF	TGTGCCAGCAGCTCAGGACAGGGGGCGATGAACACTGAAGCTTTCTTT
.	TRBV12-3/TRBV12-4	TRBJ2-1	.	CASSLAGGPTHNEQFF	TGTGCCAGCAGTTTAGCCGGAGGGCCAACACACAATGAGCAGTTCTTC
.	TRBV13	TRBJ1-2	many	CASSLERELFYGYTF	TGTGCCAGCAGCTTAGAGCGAGAGTTGTTCTATGGCTACACCTTC